This TCR beta chain was profiled in a study of cytomegalovirus exposure and HLA in healthy donors. The CDR3 totals 18 residues. With V trimmed by 4 bases and J by 0 bases, 10 bases remained unmatched. Germline CDR1 SGHTA, CDR2 FQGNSA. Concerning this clone: Its specificity is unknown.

The study's findings and limits: According to an earlier analysis, most TCR beta V segments yielded productive rearrangements about 87% or about 30% of the time. Associated with HLA alleles at 0.05 false discovery rate in a later analysis were over 15,000 TCR beta sequences. Sequencing depth across donors, presence/absence analyses assumed, was roughly uniform.

The study ran its PCR with 60 Vbeta and 13 Jbeta primers. Repertoires were generated with immunoSEQ multiplex PCR, while TCRdb's copy carries only in-frame clones and drops some. The sample has about 100,000 clones; around 74% are singletons. Material: PBMCs. This receptor was obtained from a man in his forties in good health and CMV-seropositive. The rearrangement joins TRBV7-2 to TRBJ2-3; 10 bases fit TRBD2. CDR3 sequence: CASSSSSKTSGSTDTQYF. Written as DNA, the CDR3 is TGTGCCAGCAGCTCCTCCTCCAAGACTAGCGGGAGCACAGATACGCAGTATTTT.